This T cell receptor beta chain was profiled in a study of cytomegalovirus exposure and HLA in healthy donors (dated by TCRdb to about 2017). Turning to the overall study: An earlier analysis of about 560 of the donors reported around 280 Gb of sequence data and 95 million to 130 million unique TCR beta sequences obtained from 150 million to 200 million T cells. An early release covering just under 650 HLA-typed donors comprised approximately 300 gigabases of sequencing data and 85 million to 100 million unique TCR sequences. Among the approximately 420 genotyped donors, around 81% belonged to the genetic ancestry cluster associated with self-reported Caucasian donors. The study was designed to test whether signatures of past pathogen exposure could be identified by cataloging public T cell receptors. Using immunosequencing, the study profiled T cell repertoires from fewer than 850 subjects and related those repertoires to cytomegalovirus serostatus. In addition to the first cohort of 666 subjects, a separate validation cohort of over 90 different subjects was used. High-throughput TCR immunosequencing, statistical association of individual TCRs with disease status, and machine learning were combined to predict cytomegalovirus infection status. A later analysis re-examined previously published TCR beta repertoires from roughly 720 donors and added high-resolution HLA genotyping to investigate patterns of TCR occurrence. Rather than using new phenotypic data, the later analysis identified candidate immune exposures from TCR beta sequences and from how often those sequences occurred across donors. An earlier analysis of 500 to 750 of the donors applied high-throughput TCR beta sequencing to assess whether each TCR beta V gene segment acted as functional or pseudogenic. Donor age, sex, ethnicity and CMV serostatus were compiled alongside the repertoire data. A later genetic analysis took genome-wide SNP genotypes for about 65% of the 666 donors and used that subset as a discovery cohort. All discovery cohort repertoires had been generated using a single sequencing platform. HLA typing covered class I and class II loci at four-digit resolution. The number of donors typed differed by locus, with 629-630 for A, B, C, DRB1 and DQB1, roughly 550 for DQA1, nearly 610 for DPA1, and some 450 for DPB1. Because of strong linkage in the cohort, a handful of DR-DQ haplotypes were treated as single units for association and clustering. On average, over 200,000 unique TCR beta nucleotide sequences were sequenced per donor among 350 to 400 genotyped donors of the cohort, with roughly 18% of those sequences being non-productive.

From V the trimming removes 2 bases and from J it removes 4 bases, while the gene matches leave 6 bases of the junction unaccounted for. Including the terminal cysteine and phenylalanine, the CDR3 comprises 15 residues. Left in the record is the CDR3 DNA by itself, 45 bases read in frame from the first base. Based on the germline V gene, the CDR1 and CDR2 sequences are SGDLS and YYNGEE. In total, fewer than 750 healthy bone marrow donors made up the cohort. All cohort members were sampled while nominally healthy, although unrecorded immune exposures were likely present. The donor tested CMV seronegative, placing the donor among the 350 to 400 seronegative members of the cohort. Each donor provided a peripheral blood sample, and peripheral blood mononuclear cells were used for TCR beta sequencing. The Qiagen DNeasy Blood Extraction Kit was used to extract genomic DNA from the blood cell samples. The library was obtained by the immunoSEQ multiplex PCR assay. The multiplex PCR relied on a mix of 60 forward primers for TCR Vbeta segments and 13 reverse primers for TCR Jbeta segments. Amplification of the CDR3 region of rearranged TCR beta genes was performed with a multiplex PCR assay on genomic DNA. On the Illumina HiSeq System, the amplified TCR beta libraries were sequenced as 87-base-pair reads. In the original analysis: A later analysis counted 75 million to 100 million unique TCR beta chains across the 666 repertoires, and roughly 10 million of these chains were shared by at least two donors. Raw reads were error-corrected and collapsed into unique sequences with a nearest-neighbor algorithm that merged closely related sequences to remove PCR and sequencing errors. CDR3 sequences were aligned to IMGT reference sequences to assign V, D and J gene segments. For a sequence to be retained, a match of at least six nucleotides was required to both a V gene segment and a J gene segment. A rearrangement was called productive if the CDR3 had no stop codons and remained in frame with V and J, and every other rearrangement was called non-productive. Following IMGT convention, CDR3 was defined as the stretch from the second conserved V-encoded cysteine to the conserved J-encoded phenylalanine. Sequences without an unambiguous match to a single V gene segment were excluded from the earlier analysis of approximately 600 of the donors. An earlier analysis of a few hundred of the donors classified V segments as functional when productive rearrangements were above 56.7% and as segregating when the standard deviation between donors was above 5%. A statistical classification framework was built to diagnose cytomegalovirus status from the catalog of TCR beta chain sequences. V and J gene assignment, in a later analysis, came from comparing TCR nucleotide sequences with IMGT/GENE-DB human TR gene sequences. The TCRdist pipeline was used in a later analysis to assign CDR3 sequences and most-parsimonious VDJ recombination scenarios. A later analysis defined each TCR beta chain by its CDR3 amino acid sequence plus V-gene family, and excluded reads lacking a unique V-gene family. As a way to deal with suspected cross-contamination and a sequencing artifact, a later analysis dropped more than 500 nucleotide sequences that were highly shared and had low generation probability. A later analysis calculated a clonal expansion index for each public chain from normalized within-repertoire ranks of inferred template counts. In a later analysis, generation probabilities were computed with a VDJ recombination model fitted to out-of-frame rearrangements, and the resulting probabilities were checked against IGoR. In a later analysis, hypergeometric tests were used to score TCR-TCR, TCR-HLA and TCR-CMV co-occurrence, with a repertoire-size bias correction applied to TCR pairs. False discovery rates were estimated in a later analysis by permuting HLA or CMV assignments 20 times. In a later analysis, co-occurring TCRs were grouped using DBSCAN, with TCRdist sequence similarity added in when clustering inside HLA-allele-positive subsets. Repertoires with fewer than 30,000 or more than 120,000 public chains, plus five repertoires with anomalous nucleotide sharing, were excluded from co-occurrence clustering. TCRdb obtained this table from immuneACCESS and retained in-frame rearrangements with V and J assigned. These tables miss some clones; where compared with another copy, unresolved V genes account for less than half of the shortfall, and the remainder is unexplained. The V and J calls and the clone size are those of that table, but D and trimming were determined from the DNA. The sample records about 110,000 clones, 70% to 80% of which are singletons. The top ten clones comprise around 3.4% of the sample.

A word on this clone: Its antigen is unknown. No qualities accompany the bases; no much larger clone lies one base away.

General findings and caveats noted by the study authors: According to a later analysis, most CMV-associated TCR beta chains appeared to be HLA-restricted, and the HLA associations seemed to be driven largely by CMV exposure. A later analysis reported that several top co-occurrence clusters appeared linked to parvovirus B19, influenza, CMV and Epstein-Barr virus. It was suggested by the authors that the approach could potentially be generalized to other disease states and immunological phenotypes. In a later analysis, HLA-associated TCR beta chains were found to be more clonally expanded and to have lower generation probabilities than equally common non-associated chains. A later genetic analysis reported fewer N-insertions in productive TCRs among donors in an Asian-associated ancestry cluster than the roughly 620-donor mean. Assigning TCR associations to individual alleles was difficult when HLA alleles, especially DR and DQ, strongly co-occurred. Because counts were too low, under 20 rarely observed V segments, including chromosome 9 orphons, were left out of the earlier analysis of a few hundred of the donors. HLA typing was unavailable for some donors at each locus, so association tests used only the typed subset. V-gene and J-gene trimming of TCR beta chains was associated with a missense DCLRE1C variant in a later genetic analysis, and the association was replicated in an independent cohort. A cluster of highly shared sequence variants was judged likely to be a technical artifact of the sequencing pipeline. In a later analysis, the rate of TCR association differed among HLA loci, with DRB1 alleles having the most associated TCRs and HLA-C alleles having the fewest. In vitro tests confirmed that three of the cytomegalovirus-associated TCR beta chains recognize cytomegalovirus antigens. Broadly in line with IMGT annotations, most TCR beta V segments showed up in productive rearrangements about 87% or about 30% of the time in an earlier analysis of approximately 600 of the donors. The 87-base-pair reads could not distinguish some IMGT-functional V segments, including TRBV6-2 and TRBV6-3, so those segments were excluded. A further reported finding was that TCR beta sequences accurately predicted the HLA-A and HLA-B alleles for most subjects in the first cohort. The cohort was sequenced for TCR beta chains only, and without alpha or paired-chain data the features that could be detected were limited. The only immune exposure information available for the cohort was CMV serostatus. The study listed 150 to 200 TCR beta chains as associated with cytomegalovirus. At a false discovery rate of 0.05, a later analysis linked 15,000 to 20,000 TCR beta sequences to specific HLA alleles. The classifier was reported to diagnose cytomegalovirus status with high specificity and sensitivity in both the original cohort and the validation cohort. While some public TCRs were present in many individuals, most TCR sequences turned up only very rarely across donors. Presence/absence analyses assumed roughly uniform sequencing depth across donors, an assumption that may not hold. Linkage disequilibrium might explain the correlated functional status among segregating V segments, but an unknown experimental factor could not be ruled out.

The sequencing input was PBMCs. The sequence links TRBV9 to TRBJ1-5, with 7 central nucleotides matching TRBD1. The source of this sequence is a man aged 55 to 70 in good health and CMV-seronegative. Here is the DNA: TGTGCCAGCAGCGTGCTCGGGACAGCGAATCAGCCCCAGCATTTT. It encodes CASSVLGTANQPQHF.